The 26 T cell receptor beta chains listed next were all sequenced from one sample in a study of blood T cell repertoires in COVID-19 (TCRdb year 2020). Library preparation was by the immunoSEQ multiplex PCR assay. Entries here come from immuneACCESS through TCRdb and include only in-frame sequences with V and J called. Some clones fail to appear in such tables; in the studies checked, an unresolved V gene covers under half of the shortfall, and the cause of the remainder is unknown. This sample is represented by about 300,000 clones; roughly 82% of them were singletons. Around 1.6% of the sample rests with the top ten. Sequenced material: peripheral blood. The receptor source for this set is a woman aged 45-60 years with acute or convalescent COVID-19.

The rearrangement uses TRBV12-3 or TRBV12-4 and TRBJ1-2, with D tentatively TRBD1 (6 bases). The ends were cut back, 3 bases at V and 8 bases at J, with 13 bases in the middle. The CDR3 has 13 amino acids. CDR3 DNA sequence: TGTGCCAGCAGTTTTGGGGCAGGGGAGGGCTACACCTTC. Protein sequence: CASSFGAGEGYTF.

On this clone: Other DNA sequences within the sample encode an identical CDR3. The chain recombines TRBV7-2 with TRBJ2-2; a weak D match, TRBD2 (6 bases). This CDR3 comprises 15 residues. V was shortened by 4 bases and J by 1 base, with 10 bases between the two germline ends. Germline CDR1 is SGHTA and CDR2 is FQGNSA. CDR3 protein: CASSSGLLNTGELFF. In DNA form, the CDR3 reads TGTGCCAGCAGCTCGGGACTCCTGAACACCGGGGAGCTGTTTTTT.

This sequence joins TRBV10-3 and TRBJ1-1; perhaps TRBD1 as D (5 bases). The CDR3 is made up of 15 amino acids. V was pared by 5 bases and J by 1 base, with 14 bases between. Germline loops: CDR1 ENHRY, CDR2 SYGVKD. The CDR3 coding sequence is TGTGCCATCAGTTTATCAGGGCGGCGGAACACTGAAGCTTTCTTT. This encodes CAISLSGRRNTEAFF.

The J gene is TRBJ2-7, the V gene TRBV7-9, with 8 bases that match TRBD2. Germline V CDR1 and CDR2: SEHNR, FQNEAQ (reference sequence). V gave up 5 bases and J gave up 3 bases; unmatched junction bases: 9. This CDR3 region has 15 residues. CDR3 sequence (DNA): TGTGCCAGCAGCCGTCTTTTCGCGGGAGGCTACGAGCAGTACTTC. This sequence encodes CASSRLFAGGYEQYF.

The gene calls are TRBV10-2 and TRBJ1-2; TRBD1 matches 9 bases. Germline-derived CDR1 and CDR2 are WSHSY and SAAADI. This CDR3 is 15 amino acids long. The V gene end was trimmed by 6 bases and the J gene end by 6 bases; junction bases not matched to a gene: 11. The CDR3 loop reads CASSEGTGYRNGYTF. The CDR3 nucleotides are TGCGCCAGCAGCGAAGGGACAGGGTATAGGAATGGCTACACCTTC.

V and J are TRBV5-1 and TRBJ2-7; the match to TRBD1 covers 9 bases. V lost 6 bases and J lost 1; bases outside the gene matches: 5. Germline CDR1 and CDR2: SGHRS and YFSETQ. The CDR3 runs to 14 residues. CDR3 sequence (DNA): TGCGCCAGCAAGGGACAGGGTTTTTCCTACGAGCAGTACTTC. Its protein is CASKGQGFSYEQYF.

V is TRBV7-9 and J is TRBJ1-1; the match to TRBD1 covers 10 bases. CDR1 and CDR2 from the germline V gene are SEHNR and FQNEAQ (reference sequence). The V segment lost 5 bases and the J segment 5 bases; nucleotides outside the gene matches: 8. The CDR3 runs 15 residues. The DNA of the CDR3 is TGTGCCAGCAGCCAGACAGGGGGCCGAAGGACTGAAGCTTTCTTT. It is translated as CASSQTGGRRTEAFF.

The CDR3, as DNA: TGTGCCAGCACTGGGACTAGCGGGAGCCACGAGCAGTACTTC. The encoded protein is CASTGTSGSHEQYF. The chain has TRBV28 and TRBJ2-7; 14 positions agree with TRBD2. Germline CDR1 is MDHEN and CDR2 is SYDVKM. V trimming: 7 bases; J trimming: 5 bases; junction bases outside the gene matches: 4. This CDR3 has 14 amino acids.

This clone is a singleton in its sample. The genes are TRBV29-1 and TRBJ1-6; D is uncertain. CDR1 and CDR2 (germline): SQVTM, ANQGSEA. The CDR3 is made up of 12 amino acids. V lost 7 bases to trimming and J lost 6 bases, with 10 bases between them. The CDR3: CSARTSNSPLHF. CDR3 sequence (DNA): TGCAGCGCAAGAACATCTAATTCACCCCTCCACTTT.

This clone was recorded a few times. J is TRBJ1-6 and V is TRBV6-5, with unresolved D. This CDR3 spans 15 amino acids. Germline CDR1 MNHEY, CDR2 SVGAGI. Trimming took off 2 bases at V and 9 bases at J, with 14 bases between the two ends. The CDR3 DNA is TGTGCCAGCAGTTACCGGGTTAAGATCGGTTCACCCCTCCACTTT. Encoded protein: CASSYRVKIGSPLHF.

This chain's CDR3 is CATSESPRGRRGTDTQYF. The CDR3 DNA reads as TGTGCCACCAGTGAGTCCCCCAGGGGGCGCCGTGGCACAGATACGCAGTATTTT. The V call is TRBV24-1, the J call TRBJ2-3, with 8 bases aligning to TRBD1. The CDR3 runs 18 residues. V was clipped by 4 bases and J by 1 base; unmatched bases: 12. CDR1 and CDR2 from the germline V gene are KGHDR and SFDVKD.

This clone has only a few counts. This sequence joins TRBV28 and TRBJ2-1; 7 bases align to TRBD1. The CDR3 contains 15 residues. Germline V CDR1 and CDR2: MDHEN, SYDVKM. The V and J ends lost 2 bases and 4 bases, in that order; junction bases with no gene match: 5. CDR3 in DNA: TGTGCCAGCAGTTTAACCGGGACAGTGTACAATGAGCAGTTCTTC. Protein: CASSLTGTVYNEQFF.

This chain links TRBV3-1 (or the pseudogene TRBV3-2) with TRBJ2-3, with TRBD2 identical over 7 bases. J was trimmed by 1 base and V by 4 bases; bases with no gene match: 11. CDR3 size: 17 residues. Germline CDR1 is LGHDT and CDR2 is YNNKEL (reference sequence). The CDR3 coding sequence is TGTGCCAGCAGCCCTGGCGGGAGCGGGACGGGCACAGATACGCAGTATTTT. Protein product: CASSPGGSGTGTDTQYF.

The rearrangement uses TRBV7-2 and TRBJ1-4, with TRBD1 as a possible D gene (5 bases). Deletions cut 3 bases from V and 5 bases from J, with 13 bases between. This CDR3 is 15 amino acids long. Germline lookup yields CDR1 SGHTA and CDR2 FQGNSA. The CDR3, as DNA: TGTGCCAGCAGCTTGGCAGGGTTAACGAATGAAAAACTGTTTTTT. Protein: CASSLAGLTNEKLFF.

The V call is TRBV9, the J call TRBJ1-1, with D maybe TRBD1 (5 bases). The CDR3 spans 14 residues. Trimming took 4 bases from V and 6 from J, leaving 16 bases between them. Germline assignment: CDR1 SGDLS and CDR2 YYNGEE. This CDR3 reads CASSPWGVDAEAFF. CDR3 in DNA: TGTGCCAGCAGCCCCTGGGGGGTGGACGCTGAAGCTTTCTTT.

Only one count was recorded for this clone. J is TRBJ2-5 and V is TRBV18, with D unresolved. V was cut by 3 bases and J by 0 bases, with 5 bases left in between. The CDR3 length is 13 residues. Germline CDR1 KGHSH, CDR2 LQKENI. CDR3 amino acids: CASSPKYQETQYF. For the CDR3, the DNA is TGTGCCAGCTCACCTAAATACCAAGAGACCCAGTACTTC.

The chain joins TRBV27 to TRBJ1-6, with 7 bases that match TRBD1. The CDR3 has 16 amino acids. CDR1 and CDR2 (germline): MNHEY, SMNVEV (reference sequence). V lost 2 bases, J lost 6 bases, and 7 bases stayed unmatched. The CDR3 nucleotides read TGTGCCAGCAGTTTAGGTCCAGGGGGTGGTAATTCACCCCTCCACTTT. As protein: CASSLGPGGGNSPLHF.

Turning to this clone: The same CDR3 also results from other DNA sequences found in this sample. The chain links TRBV7-2 to TRBJ2-7, with 13 bases lining up with TRBD2. The CDR3 is 15 amino acids. With 5 bases clipped from V and 7 bases from J, the junction kept 8 bases outside the gene matches. Germline lookup yields CDR1 SGHTA and CDR2 FQGNSA. CDR3 sequence: CASSPGLAGVGEQYF. The CDR3 DNA reads as TGTGCCAGCAGCCCCGGACTAGCGGGAGTAGGGGAGCAGTACTTC.

The CDR3 sequence is CASSVPDFTGELFF. As DNA, the CDR3 is TGTGCCAGCAGCGTTCCGGACTTCACCGGGGAGCTGTTTTTT. The chain uses TRBV9 and TRBJ2-2; D perhaps matches TRBD2 (5 bases). V was trimmed by 2 bases and J by 4 bases, leaving 9 bases between them. CDR1 is SGDLS and CDR2 is YYNGEE in the germline V gene. This CDR3 is built from 14 residues.

The chain is built from TRBV19 and TRBJ1-6; D not resolved. The CDR3 covers 13 residues. Per germline, CDR1 LNHDA and CDR2 SQIVND (reference sequence). V was pared by 8 bases and J by 5 bases, with 10 bases between. The CDR3 reads CASRRDDNSPLHF. The CDR3 nucleotides read TGTGCCAGTCGCCGGGATGATAATTCACCCCTCCACTTT.

In DNA, the CDR3 is TGTGCCAGCAGCGCGACCGGGACTAGCGGCCTCAATGAGCAGTTCTTC. Amino acid sequence: CASSATGTSGLNEQFF. The chain employs TRBV9 and TRBJ2-1; 11 bases agree with TRBD2. The CDR3 has 16 amino acids. Unmatched junction bases numbered 8, after V lost 3 bases and J lost 6 bases. Looked up from germline, CDR1 is SGDLS and CDR2 is YYNGEE.

V usage is TRBV5-5 and J usage is TRBJ2-1, with 13 bases aligning to TRBD2. There are 15 residues in the CDR3. The ends lost 5 bases at V and 7 bases at J; junction bases unmatched: 6. Per the germline V gene, CDR1 is SGHKS and CDR2 is YYEKEE (reference sequence). CDR3 in amino acids: CASRRGLAGENEQFF. The CDR3 DNA is TGTGCCAGCAGACGAGGACTAGCGGGAGAAAATGAGCAGTTCTTC.

V usage is TRBV4-2 and J usage is TRBJ1-2; tentatively, D is TRBD1 (6 bases). The CDR3 length is 15 residues. The germline V and J ends were trimmed by 4 bases and 10 bases, with 22 bases remaining between them. CDR1 and CDR2 (germline): LGHNA, YNFKEQ. The DNA for the CDR3 is TGTGCCAGCAGCCCAGGGGAGGGAGGGTCTATTGACTACACCTTC. Its protein product is CASSPGEGGSIDYTF.

The chain couples TRBV28 to TRBJ2-7; TRBD1 might be the D (6 bases). This CDR3 has 16 amino acids. In germline, CDR1 is MDHEN, CDR2 SYDVKM. V was clipped by 5 bases and J by 3 bases, with 20 bases between them. The CDR3 bases are TGTGCCAGCAGTCAAATCGATCCGGGACAATTCTACGAGCAGTACTTC. This sequence encodes CASSQIDPGQFYEQYF.

This chain connects TRBV24-1 to TRBJ2-3; weak D call: TRBD2 (5 bases). Trimming shortened V by 0 bases and J by 0 bases, and 9 bases separated the two germline ends. Germline V gene data show CDR1 as KGHDR and CDR2 as SFDVKD. The CDR3 extends over 16 amino acids. CDR3 sequence reads: CATSDLGRGSTDTQYF. The CDR3 coding sequence is TGTGCCACCAGTGATTTGGGTCGAGGGAGCACAGATACGCAGTATTTT.

The V and J genes are TRBV5-1 and TRBJ1-3; possible D gene TRBD1, 6 bases. Per germline, CDR1 SGHRS and CDR2 YFSETQ. V dropped 0 bases and J dropped 0 bases, with 10 bases sitting between them. This CDR3 contains 16 residues. The DNA for the CDR3 is TGCGCCAGCAGCTTGGCAGGGGCCGTCTCTGGAAACACCATATATTTT. It encodes CASSLAGAVSGNTIYF.